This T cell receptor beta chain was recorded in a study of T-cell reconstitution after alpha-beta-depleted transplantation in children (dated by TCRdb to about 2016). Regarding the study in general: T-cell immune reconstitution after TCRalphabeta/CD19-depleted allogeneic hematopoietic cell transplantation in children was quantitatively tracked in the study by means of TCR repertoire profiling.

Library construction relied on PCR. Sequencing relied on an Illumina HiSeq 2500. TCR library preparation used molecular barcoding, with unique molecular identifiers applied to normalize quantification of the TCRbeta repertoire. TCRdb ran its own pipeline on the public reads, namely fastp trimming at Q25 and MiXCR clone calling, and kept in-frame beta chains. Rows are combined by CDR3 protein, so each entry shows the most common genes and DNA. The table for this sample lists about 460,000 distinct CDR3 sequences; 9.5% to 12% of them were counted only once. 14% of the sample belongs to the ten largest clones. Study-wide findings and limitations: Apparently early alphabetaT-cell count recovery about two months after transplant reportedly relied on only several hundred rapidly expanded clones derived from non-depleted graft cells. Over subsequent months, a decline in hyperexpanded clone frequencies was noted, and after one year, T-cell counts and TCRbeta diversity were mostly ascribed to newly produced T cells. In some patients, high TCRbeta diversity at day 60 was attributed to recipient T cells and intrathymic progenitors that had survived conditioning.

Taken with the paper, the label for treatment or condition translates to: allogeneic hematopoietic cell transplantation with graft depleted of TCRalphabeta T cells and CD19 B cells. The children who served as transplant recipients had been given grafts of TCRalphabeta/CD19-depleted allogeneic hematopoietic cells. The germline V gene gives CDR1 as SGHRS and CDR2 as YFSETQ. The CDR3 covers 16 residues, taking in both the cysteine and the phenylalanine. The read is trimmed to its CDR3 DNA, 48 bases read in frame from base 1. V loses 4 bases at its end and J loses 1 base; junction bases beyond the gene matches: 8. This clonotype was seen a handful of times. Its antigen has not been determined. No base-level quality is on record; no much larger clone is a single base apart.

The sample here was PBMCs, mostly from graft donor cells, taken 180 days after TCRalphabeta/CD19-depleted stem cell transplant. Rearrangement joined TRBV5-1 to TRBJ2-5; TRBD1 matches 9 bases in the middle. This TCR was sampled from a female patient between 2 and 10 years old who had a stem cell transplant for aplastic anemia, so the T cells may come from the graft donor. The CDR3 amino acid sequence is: CASSTEGQGFQETQYF. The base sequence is TGCGCCAGCAGCACCGAGGGACAGGGCTTCCAAGAGACCCAGTACTTC. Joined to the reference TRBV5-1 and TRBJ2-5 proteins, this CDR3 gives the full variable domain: KAGVTQTPRYLIKTRGQQVTLSCSPISGHRSVSWYQQTPGQGLQFLFEYFSETQRNKGNFPGRFSGRQFSNSRSEMNVSTLELGDSALYLCASSTEGQGFQETQYFGPGTRLLVL.